The T cell receptor beta chain under discussion was sequenced for a study of blood T cell repertoires in COVID-19. Here immunoSEQ multiplex PCR was the method, and the copy in TCRdb shows in-frame clones only, minus some. The repertoire holds over 450,000 clones, with roughly 89% as singletons. V lost 0 bases, J lost 6 bases, and 12 bases stayed unmatched. Germline CDR1 is LGHDT and CDR2 is YNNKEL (reference sequence). The CDR3 loop spans 17 amino acids. This clonotype was obtained from a woman aged 50 to 60 with COVID-19, enrolled during active disease. The chain couples TRBV3-1 (or the pseudogene TRBV3-2) to TRBJ1-2; 8 bases are shared with TRBD1. Material: peripheral blood. As DNA, the CDR3 is TGTGCCAGCAGCCAAGATCCTGGCGGACAGGGACCAGATGGCTACACCTTC. Its protein is CASSQDPGGQGPDGYTF.